The 21 T cell receptor beta chains below come from one sample, sequenced in a study of T cell changes during pregnancy in multiple sclerosis. Clones were sequenced by immunoSEQ multiplex PCR, and TCRdb holds only the in-frame ones, with some missing. The data show about 21,000 clones, roughly nine tenths seen once. The sample in question was CD8+ T cells from peripheral blood mononuclear cells, obtained after pregnancy. Receptor source: a female donor in good health, enrolled as a control in a pregnancy study.

The chain joins TRBV7-9 to TRBJ2-1; D is unclear. The germline V gene has CDR1 SEHNR and CDR2 FQNEAQ (reference sequence). Trimming left V 5 bases short and J 10 bases short, with 12 bases between. The CDR3 contains 12 residues. The CDR3 DNA follows: TGTGCCAGCAGCCGATTTCAAAGCGAGCAGTTCTTC. Amino acid sequence: CASSRFQSEQFF.

The rearrangement uses TRBV27 and TRBJ1-1; the match to TRBD1 covers 10 bases. The CDR3 loop spans 17 amino acids. V lost 4 bases and J lost 1; bases outside the gene matches: 9. Germline V gene sequence: CDR1 MNHEY, CDR2 SMNVEV (reference sequence). The CDR3 reads CASSSRTGGVWNTEAFF. CDR3 coding DNA: TGTGCCAGCAGTTCACGGACAGGGGGTGTATGGAACACTGAAGCTTTCTTT.

The chain joins TRBV5-6 to TRBJ1-5; 8 bases fit TRBD1. V dropped 1 base and J dropped 2; count of bases not matched to a gene: 2. Germline assignment: CDR1 SGHDT and CDR2 YYEEEE. The CDR3 contains 15 residues. CDR3 nucleotides: TGTGCCAGCAGCTTGTCAGGGGGCCGCAATCAGCCCCAGCATTTT. Protein product: CASSLSGGRNQPQHF.

Regarding this clone: Other nucleotide sequences from this sample produce the same CDR3. The chain employs TRBV28 and TRBJ2-7, with D tentatively TRBD2 (5 bases). V was trimmed by 2 bases and J by 0 bases, leaving 8 bases between them. Germline V CDR1 and CDR2: MDHEN, SYDVKM. This CDR3 contains 14 residues. Written as DNA, the CDR3 is TGTGCCAGCAGTTTAGAAGGGAGCTCCTACGAGCAGTACTTC. Translation gives CASSLEGSSYEQYF.

This chain connects TRBV19 to TRBJ1-1; the D is unclear. V lost 7 bases and J 5 bases, leaving 8 bases between the germline ends. The CDR3 contains 11 residues. The V gene's germline CDR1 is LNHDA and CDR2 SQIVND (reference sequence). The CDR3 loop is CASTSGTEAFF. The CDR3 DNA reads as TGTGCCAGTACCTCGGGGACTGAAGCTTTCTTT.

This clone was recorded once. The chain links TRBV13 to TRBJ1-4; D remains ambiguous. The CDR3 is made up of 15 amino acids. Per the germline V gene, CDR1 is PRHDT and CDR2 is FYEKMQ (reference sequence). The V end was cut by 7 bases, the J end by 2 bases, with 14 bases between. This chain's CDR3 is CASTLTVSTNEKLFF. CDR3 in DNA: TGTGCCAGCACCCTCACAGTCTCGACTAATGAAAAACTGTTTTTT.

V gene TRBV29-1 combines with J gene TRBJ2-7; 8 nucleotides align to TRBD2. V lost 5 bases to trimming and J lost 5 bases; unmatched junction nucleotides: 8. Per germline, CDR1 SQVTM and CDR2 ANQGSEA. The CDR3 totals 13 residues. The DNA for the CDR3 is TGCAGCGTTTTAACCGCCGGGGGGGACGAGCAGTACTTC. It translates to CSVLTAGGDEQYF.

The chain combines TRBV29-1 with TRBJ2-7; weak D call: TRBD2 (6 bases). The CDR3 runs 15 residues. In germline, CDR1 is SQVTM, CDR2 ANQGSEA. The V end was cut by 4 bases, the J end by 2 bases, with 18 bases between. CDR3 in amino acids: CSVGLEDGGAYEQYF. In DNA form, the CDR3 reads TGCAGCGTTGGGCTGGAGGACGGAGGGGCCTACGAGCAGTACTTC.

This clone came up once. This chain links TRBV11-2 with TRBJ2-3; 9 bases align to TRBD2. The junction had 3 bases not matched to a gene; V was cut back by 1 base and J by 4 bases. Germline loops: CDR1 SGHAT, CDR2 FQNNGV. This CDR3 contains 15 residues. This CDR3 reads CASSLGGGASDTQYF. CDR3 bases: TGTGCCAGCAGCTTAGGCGGGGGGGCATCAGATACGCAGTATTTT.

The chain carries TRBV7-9 and TRBJ2-1, with unresolved D. This CDR3 spans 13 amino acids. From germline, CDR1 is SEHNR and CDR2 FQNEAQ (reference sequence). V gave up 4 bases and J gave up 7 bases, with 11 bases separating them. CDR3 protein: CASSSGSRNEQFF. CDR3 sequence (DNA): TGTGCCAGCAGCTCAGGAAGTAGGAATGAGCAGTTCTTC.

The chain has TRBV9 and TRBJ2-5; TRBD1 matches at 8 bases. The V segment lost 5 bases and the J segment 4 bases; nucleotides outside the gene matches: 10. The CDR3 totals 15 residues. Germline V gene lookup returns CDR1 SGDLS and CDR2 YYNGEE. This CDR3 is CASSPRTGLGETQYF. The CDR3 bases are TGTGCCAGCAGTCCACGGACAGGGCTGGGAGAGACCCAGTACTTC.

The chain has TRBV6-5 and TRBJ2-7, with D tentatively TRBD2 (5 bases). This CDR3 contains 15 residues. Trimming removed 2 bases from V and 2 bases from J, with 13 bases in between. CDR1 MNHEY and CDR2 SVGAGI come from the germline V gene. The CDR3 nucleotides read TGTGCCAGCAGTTACCAGTCTAGCTTTACCTACGAGCAGTACTTC. This codes for CASSYQSSFTYEQYF.

The chain combines TRBV19 with TRBJ1-1, with D possibly TRBD1 on 5 matching bases. Germline CDR1 reads LNHDA; CDR2 reads SQIVND (reference sequence). The CDR3 spans 12 residues. V lost 7 bases, J lost 5 bases, and 11 bases lay in between. For the CDR3, the DNA is TGTGCCAGTACTTTGGGGGGGACTGAAGCTTTCTTT. As protein: CASTLGGTEAFF.

This chain joins TRBV7-2 and TRBJ1-1, with D tentatively TRBD1 (5 bases). Between the trimmed V and J ends, which lost 5 bases and 4 bases, there was a span of 14 bases. Per the germline V gene, CDR1 is SGHTA and CDR2 is FQGNSA. This CDR3 region has 14 residues. The CDR3 nucleotides read TGTGCCAGCAGCCCATCAGGGATTTCCACTGAAGCTTTCTTT. Translated, it gives CASSPSGISTEAFF.

The chain carries TRBV19 and TRBJ2-7; TRBD1 is a possible D gene (5 bases). Germline values: CDR1 LNHDA, CDR2 SQIVND (reference sequence). This CDR3 is 12 amino acids long. Trimming cost V 6 bases and J 5 bases, with 11 bases left between them. The CDR3 loop is CASSDWGNEQYF. The CDR3 DNA sequence: TGTGCCAGTAGCGACTGGGGCAACGAGCAGTACTTC.

The rearrangement links TRBV30 to TRBJ2-7, with no clear D. This CDR3 has 13 residues. Trimming cost V 4 bases and J 0 bases, with 10 bases left between them. CDR1 GTSNPN and CDR2 SVGIG come from the germline V gene (reference sequence). This CDR3 reads CAWTAVFSYEQYF. The DNA of the CDR3 is TGTGCCTGGACCGCGGTCTTCTCCTACGAGCAGTACTTC.

This clone was picked up one time. The V gene is TRBV5-1, the J gene TRBJ1-2; TRBD1 matches 8 bases. The CDR3 is 15 residues long. The junction had 5 bases not matched to a gene; V was cut back by 0 bases and J by 4 bases. Germline V lookup: CDR1 SGHRS, CDR2 YFSETQ. CDR3: CASSLEGTGPYGYTF. CDR3 in DNA: TGCGCCAGCAGCTTGGAGGGGACAGGTCCCTATGGCTACACCTTC.

This clone was recorded once. This chain links TRBV4-1 with TRBJ1-1; TRBD1 is a possible D gene (6 bases). This CDR3 has 14 amino acids. Germline V gene data show CDR1 as MGHRA and CDR2 as YSYEKL. Trimming pared 4 bases from V and 5 bases from J, leaving 14 bases between. The chain's CDR3 is CASSPTTGVTEAFF. The CDR3 coding sequence is TGCGCCAGCAGCCCGACGACAGGAGTAACTGAAGCTTTCTTT.

This chain links TRBV19 with TRBJ2-5; unclear D gene. Germline CDR1 reads LNHDA; CDR2 reads SQIVND (reference sequence). V dropped 0 bases and J dropped 3 bases, with 5 bases sitting between them. CDR3 length equals 13 residues. The DNA for the CDR3 is TGTGCCAGTAGTATAGACCAGGAAGAGACCCAGTACTTC. Residues: CASSIDQEETQYF.

This clone was counted between two and nine times. The chain combines TRBV4-3 with TRBJ1-1, with a possible D match to TRBD1 (5 bases). CDR3 size: 14 residues. The V and J ends lost 1 base and 4 bases respectively, with 10 bases between them. Germline values: CDR1 LGHNA, CDR2 YSLEER. The CDR3, as DNA: TGCGCCAGCAGCCAAGTCACCGGGGGCACTGAAGCTTTCTTT. Translation gives CASSQVTGGTEAFF.

This clone ranks as medium-sized (0.01 to 0.1%). The V and J genes are TRBV18 and TRBJ1-2; D uncertain. Between the trimmed V and J ends, which lost 1 base and 4 bases, there was a span of 13 bases. The CDR3 covers 15 residues. The germline gives CDR1 KGHSH, CDR2 LQKENI. CDR3 in amino acids: CASSPQREGGYGYTF. CDR3 DNA sequence: TGTGCCAGCTCACCACAGCGGGAAGGAGGCTATGGCTACACCTTC.